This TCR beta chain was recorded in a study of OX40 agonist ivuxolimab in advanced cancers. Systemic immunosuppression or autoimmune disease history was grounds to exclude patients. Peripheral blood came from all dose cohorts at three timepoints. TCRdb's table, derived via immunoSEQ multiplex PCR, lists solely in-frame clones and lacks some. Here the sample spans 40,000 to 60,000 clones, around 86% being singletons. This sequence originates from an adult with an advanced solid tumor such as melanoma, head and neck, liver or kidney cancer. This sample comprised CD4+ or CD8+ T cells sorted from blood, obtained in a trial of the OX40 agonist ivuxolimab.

The CDR3 is CASSEQTSGQETQYF. The CDR3 nucleotides read TGTGCCAGCAGTGAACAGACTAGCGGACAAGAGACCCAGTACTTC. V gene TRBV27 combines with J gene TRBJ2-5; 9 bases are a match to TRBD2. The ends lost 5 bases at V and 2 bases at J; junction bases unmatched: 6. The CDR3 consists of 15 residues. The germline V gene encodes CDR1 MNHEY and CDR2 SMNVEV (reference sequence).